This TCR beta chain was recovered during a study of T cells in Graves' hyperthyroidism and ophthalmopathy. Regions amplified from RNA transcripts were the TCR beta CDR3 regions. A first-round RT-PCR of the TCR CDR3 used the HTBI primer set. MiXCR, applied by TCRdb to the multiplex PCR reads, yields one record per CDR3 protein. The top ten hold approximately 48% of the sample, which has approximately 570,000 distinct CDR3 sequences, just under 20% seen once. Germline CDR1 reads ENHRY; CDR2 reads SYGVKD. CDR3 size: 15 residues. J was trimmed by 5 bases and V by 4 bases; bases with no gene match: 7. This clonotype has a handful of counts.

The material sequenced was blood. This clonotype was obtained from a man between 40 and 49 years old with Graves' ophthalmopathy. The V call is TRBV10-3, the J call TRBJ2-5, with 10 nucleotides matching TRBD1. CDR3 amino acids: CAISAGTGAYETQYF. CDR3 bases: TGTGCCATCAGTGCGGGGACAGGGGCTTATGAGACCCAGTACTTC.